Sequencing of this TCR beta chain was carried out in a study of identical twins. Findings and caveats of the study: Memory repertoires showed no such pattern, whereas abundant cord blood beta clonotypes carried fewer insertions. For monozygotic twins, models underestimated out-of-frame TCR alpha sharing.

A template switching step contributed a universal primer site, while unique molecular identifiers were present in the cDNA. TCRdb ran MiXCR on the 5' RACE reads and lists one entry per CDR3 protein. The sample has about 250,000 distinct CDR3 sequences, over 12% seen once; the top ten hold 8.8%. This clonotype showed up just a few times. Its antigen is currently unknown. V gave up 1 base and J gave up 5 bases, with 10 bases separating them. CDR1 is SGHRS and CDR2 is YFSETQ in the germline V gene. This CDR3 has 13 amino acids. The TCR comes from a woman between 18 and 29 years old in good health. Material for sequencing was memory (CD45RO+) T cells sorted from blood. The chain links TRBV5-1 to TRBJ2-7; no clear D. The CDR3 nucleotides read TGCGCCAGCAGCTTGACGACATTGAACGAGCAGTACTTC. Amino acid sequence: CASSLTTLNEQYF. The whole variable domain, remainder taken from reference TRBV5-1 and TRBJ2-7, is KAGVTQTPRYLIKTRGQQVTLSCSPISGHRSVSWYQQTPGQGLQFLFEYFSETQRNKGNFPGRFSGRQFSNSRSEMNVSTLELGDSALYLCASSLTTLNEQYFGPGTRLTVT.